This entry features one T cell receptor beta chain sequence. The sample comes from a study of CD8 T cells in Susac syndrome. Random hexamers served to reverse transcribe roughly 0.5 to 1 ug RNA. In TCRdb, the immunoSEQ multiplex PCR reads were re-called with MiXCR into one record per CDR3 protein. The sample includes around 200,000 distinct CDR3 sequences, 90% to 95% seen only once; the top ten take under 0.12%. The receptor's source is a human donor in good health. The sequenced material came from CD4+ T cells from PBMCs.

The CDR3 bases are TGTGCCAGCAGGTCGCCGGGGGGCTACACCTTC. As protein: CASRSPGGYTF. This rearrangement joins TRBV12-3 or TRBV12-4 to TRBJ1-2; D not certain. Trimming removed 6 bases from V and 8 bases from J, with 10 bases in between. This CDR3 region has 11 residues.